The 12 T cell receptor beta chains below come from one sample, sequenced in a study of shared clonotypes between healthy human individuals (dated by TCRdb to 2018 to 2020). Receptor amplification or capture employed the immunoSEQ multiplex PCR assay. Entries here come from immuneACCESS through TCRdb and include only in-frame sequences with V and J called. Some clones fail to appear in such tables; in the studies checked, an unresolved V gene covers under half of the shortfall, and the cause of the remainder is unknown. Present in this sample are about 730,000 clones, over 55% of which were seen just once. The ten largest clones represent about 1.8% of the sample. The sequencing sample was made of memory CD4+ T cells sorted from blood. Explained via the paper, the cell subset or site label denotes: CD45RA-negative fraction. The receptors shown here come from a woman aged 25 to 39 in good health.

This clone came up a few times. The gene calls are TRBV19 and TRBJ1-2; the D is unclear. This CDR3 comprises 17 residues. Germline V gene lookup returns CDR1 LNHDA and CDR2 SQIVND (reference sequence). V was pared by 9 bases and J by 4 bases, with 27 bases between. Written as DNA, the CDR3 is TGTGCCAGATCTGACCCACCCATGAAAGAACACACCTATGGCTACACCTTC. Translated: CARSDPPMKEHTYGYTF. The variable domain in full, completed from reference TRBV19 and TRBJ1-2, reads DGGITQSPKYLFRKEGQNVTLSCEQNLNHDAMYWYRQDPGQGLRLIYYSQIVNDFQKGDIAEGYSVSREKKESFPLTVTSAQKNPTAFYLCARSDPPMKEHTYGYTFGSGTRLTVV.

This clone has just one count. V usage is TRBV6-5 and J usage is TRBJ2-5; 8 positions match TRBD1. V was pared by 4 bases and J by 3 bases, with 7 bases of the junction left unmatched. There are 15 residues in the CDR3. Germline CDR1 is MNHEY and CDR2 is SVGAGI. DNA for the CDR3: TGTGCCAGCAGTTCCCCTGGGACAGGCAAAGAGACCCAGTACTTC. This translates into CASSSPGTGKETQYF.

J is TRBJ2-3 and V is TRBV5-1, with 8 bases identical to TRBD2. The CDR3 consists of 14 residues. Germline V gene lookup returns CDR1 SGHRS and CDR2 YFSETQ. Losses at the gene ends were 0 bases for V and 6 bases for J; bases not matched to a gene: 3. The CDR3 region has the DNA TGCGCCAGCAGCTTGGGCGGGGGGCAGGATACGCAGTATTTT. Protein sequence: CASSLGGGQDTQYF.

The chain employs TRBV7-9 and TRBJ2-7, with TRBD1 identical over 8 bases. There are 15 residues in the CDR3. The V gene end was trimmed by 0 bases and the J gene end by 0 bases; junction bases not matched to a gene: 1. The germline V gene encodes CDR1 SEHNR and CDR2 FQNEAQ (reference sequence). The chain's CDR3 is CASSLAGTGSYEQYF. The CDR3 DNA reads as TGTGCCAGCAGCTTAGCAGGGACAGGCTCCTACGAGCAGTACTTC.

The chain recombines TRBV7-2 with TRBJ2-6, with D possibly called TRBD1 or TRBD2 (5 bases each). The CDR3 has 17 amino acids. V was clipped by 1 base and J by 0 bases, with 10 bases between them. Germline V gives CDR1 SGHTA, CDR2 FQGNSA. In nucleotides, the CDR3 is TGTGCCAGCAGCTTAGTATGGGGGAACTCTGGGGCCAACGTCCTGACTTTC. It translates to CASSLVWGNSGANVLTF.

The rearrangement joins TRBV6-5 to TRBJ2-2; D might be TRBD1 or TRBD2, each matching 5 bases. The germline CDR1 and CDR2 sequences are MNHEY and SVGAGI. Trimming pared 6 bases from V and 2 bases from J, leaving 13 bases between. The CDR3 runs 15 residues. CDR3 amino acids: CASRGETPNTGELFF. CDR3 bases: TGTGCCAGCAGGGGGGAGACTCCCAACACCGGGGAGCTGTTTTTT.

The CDR3 sequence is CASSLWDSSSGANVLTF. In DNA form, the CDR3 reads TGCGCCAGCAGCTTGTGGGATAGCAGCTCTGGGGCCAACGTCCTGACTTTC. V and J are TRBV5-1 and TRBJ2-6; the D is unclear. CDR1 and CDR2 (germline): SGHRS, YFSETQ. V gave up 1 base and J gave up 0 bases, with 11 bases separating them. The CDR3 is 17 residues long. Full variable domain (rest looked up from reference TRBV5-1 and TRBJ2-6): KAGVTQTPRYLIKTRGQQVTLSCSPISGHRSVSWYQQTPGQGLQFLFEYFSETQRNKGNFPGRFSGRQFSNSRSEMNVSTLELGDSALYLCASSLWDSSSGANVLTFGAGSRLTVL.

The genes are TRBV15 and TRBJ2-3; no definite D call. The CDR3 contains 13 residues. CDR1 and CDR2 (germline): LNHNV, YYDKDF (reference sequence). V lost 9 bases and J lost 0, with 10 bases in between. The CDR3 sequence is CATAIGSTDTQYF. The CDR3 DNA is TGTGCCACGGCAATTGGTAGCACAGATACGCAGTATTTT.

This sequence joins TRBV6-5 and TRBJ1-4; unclear D gene. Trimming left V 2 bases short and J 0 bases short, with 7 bases between. This CDR3 contains 15 residues. Germline assignment: CDR1 MNHEY and CDR2 SVGAGI. The CDR3 region has the DNA TGTGCCAGCAGTTACGGTCTATCAACTAATGAAAAACTGTTTTTT. Amino acid sequence: CASSYGLSTNEKLFF.

V and J are TRBV30 and TRBJ2-3; D perhaps matches TRBD1 (6 bases). Deletions cut 0 bases from V and 5 bases from J, with 9 bases between. This CDR3 has 13 amino acids. The germline CDR1 and CDR2 sequences are GTSNPN and SVGIG (reference sequence). The CDR3 nucleotides read TGTGCCTGGAGTGTAAGGACAGTAGATACGCAGTATTTT. Translating it yields CAWSVRTVDTQYF.

This clone has only a few counts. This sequence joins TRBV7-9 and TRBJ2-2; 8 positions agree with TRBD2. V lost 5 bases, J lost 3 bases, and 8 bases stayed unmatched. Germline CDR1 SEHNR, CDR2 FQNEAQ (reference sequence). This CDR3 spans 16 amino acids. In DNA form, the CDR3 reads TGTGCCAGCAGCACTATAGCGGGATCCTACACCGGGGAGCTGTTTTTT. This translates into CASSTIAGSYTGELFF.

Turning to this clone: The sample holds other DNA sequences that translate to the same CDR3. The chain joins TRBV28 to TRBJ2-4; TRBD1 agrees at 8 bases. The germline gives CDR1 MDHEN, CDR2 SYDVKM. The CDR3 is 14 amino acids. Losses at the gene ends were 6 bases for V and 3 bases for J; bases not matched to a gene: 4. CDR3 residues: CASRGQGVKNIQYF. DNA for the CDR3: TGTGCCAGCAGAGGACAGGGTGTCAAAAACATTCAGTACTTC.